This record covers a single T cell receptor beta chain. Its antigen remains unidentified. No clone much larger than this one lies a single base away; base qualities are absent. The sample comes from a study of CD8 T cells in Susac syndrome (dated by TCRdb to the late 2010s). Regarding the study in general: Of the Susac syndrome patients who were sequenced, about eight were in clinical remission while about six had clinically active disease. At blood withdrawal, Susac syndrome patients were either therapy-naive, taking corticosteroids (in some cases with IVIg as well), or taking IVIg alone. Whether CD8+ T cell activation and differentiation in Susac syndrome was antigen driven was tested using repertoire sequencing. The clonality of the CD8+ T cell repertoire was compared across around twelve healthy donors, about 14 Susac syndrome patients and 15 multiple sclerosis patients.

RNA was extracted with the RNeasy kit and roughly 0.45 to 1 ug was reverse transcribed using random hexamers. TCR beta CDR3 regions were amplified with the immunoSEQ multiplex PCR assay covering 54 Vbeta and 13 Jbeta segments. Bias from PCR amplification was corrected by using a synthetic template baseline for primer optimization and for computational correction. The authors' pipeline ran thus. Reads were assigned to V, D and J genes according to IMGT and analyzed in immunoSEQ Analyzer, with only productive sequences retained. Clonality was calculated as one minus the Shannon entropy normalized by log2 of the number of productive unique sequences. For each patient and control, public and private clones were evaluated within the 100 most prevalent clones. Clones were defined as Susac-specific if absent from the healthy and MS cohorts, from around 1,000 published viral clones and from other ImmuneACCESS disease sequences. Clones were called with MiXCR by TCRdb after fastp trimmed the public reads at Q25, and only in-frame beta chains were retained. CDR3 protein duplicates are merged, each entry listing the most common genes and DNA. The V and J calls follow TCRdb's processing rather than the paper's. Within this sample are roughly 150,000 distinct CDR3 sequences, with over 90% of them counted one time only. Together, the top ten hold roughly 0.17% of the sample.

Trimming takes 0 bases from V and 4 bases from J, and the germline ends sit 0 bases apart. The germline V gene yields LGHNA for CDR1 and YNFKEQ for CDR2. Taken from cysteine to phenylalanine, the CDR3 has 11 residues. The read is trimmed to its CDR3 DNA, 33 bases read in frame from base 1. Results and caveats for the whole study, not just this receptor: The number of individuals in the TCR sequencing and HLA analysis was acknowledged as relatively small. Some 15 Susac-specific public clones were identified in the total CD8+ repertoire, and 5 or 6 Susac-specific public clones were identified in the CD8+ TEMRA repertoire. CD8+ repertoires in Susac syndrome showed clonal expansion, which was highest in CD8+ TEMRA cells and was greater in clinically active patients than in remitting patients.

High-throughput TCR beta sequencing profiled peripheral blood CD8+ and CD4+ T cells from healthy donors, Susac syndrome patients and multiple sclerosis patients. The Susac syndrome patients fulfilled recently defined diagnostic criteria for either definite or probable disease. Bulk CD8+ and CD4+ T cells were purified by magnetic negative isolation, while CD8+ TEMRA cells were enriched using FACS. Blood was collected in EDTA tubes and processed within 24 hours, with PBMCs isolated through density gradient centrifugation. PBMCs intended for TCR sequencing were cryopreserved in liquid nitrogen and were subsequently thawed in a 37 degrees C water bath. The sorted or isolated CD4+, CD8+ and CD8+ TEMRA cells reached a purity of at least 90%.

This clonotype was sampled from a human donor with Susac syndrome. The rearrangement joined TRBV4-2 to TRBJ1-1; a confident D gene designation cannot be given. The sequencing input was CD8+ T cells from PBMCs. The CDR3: CASSQDTEAFF. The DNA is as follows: TGTGCCAGCAGCCAAGACACTGAAGCTTTCTTT.